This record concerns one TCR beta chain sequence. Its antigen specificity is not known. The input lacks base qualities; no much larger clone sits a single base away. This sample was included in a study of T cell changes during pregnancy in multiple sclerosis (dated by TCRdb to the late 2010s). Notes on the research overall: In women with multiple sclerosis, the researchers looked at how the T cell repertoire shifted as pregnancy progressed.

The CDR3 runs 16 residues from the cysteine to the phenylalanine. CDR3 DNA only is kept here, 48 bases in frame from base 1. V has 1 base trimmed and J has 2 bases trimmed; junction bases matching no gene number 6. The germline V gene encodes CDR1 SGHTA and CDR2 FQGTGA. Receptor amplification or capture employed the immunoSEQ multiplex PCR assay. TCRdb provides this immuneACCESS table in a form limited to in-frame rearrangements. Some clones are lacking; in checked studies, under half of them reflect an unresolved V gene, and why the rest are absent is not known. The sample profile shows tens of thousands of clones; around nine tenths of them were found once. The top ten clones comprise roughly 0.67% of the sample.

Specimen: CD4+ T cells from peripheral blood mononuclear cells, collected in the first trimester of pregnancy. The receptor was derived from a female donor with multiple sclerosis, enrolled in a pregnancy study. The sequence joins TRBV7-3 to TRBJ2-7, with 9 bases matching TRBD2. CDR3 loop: CASSLNPLAGPYEQYF. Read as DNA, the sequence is TGTGCCAGCAGCTTAAATCCCCTAGCGGGGCCCTACGAGCAGTACTTC.